This T cell receptor (beta chain) originates from a study of T cells in Graves' hyperthyroidism and ophthalmopathy. Study as a whole: Staff took peripheral blood when the initial diagnosis was made, before any treatment began. Study-wide results and caveats: Most thyroid clonotypes with frequency above 0.001 were detected in blood.

The CDR3 runs 14 residues. The germline CDR1 and CDR2 sequences are DFQATT and SNEGSKA (reference sequence). V gave up 3 bases and J gave up 9 bases; unmatched junction bases: 6. Details on this clonotype: Its target is unknown.

There were TCR beta CDR3 regions amplified from RNA transcripts. Researchers ran a first-round RT-PCR on the TCR CDR3 using the HTBI primer set. TCRdb ran MiXCR on the multiplex PCR reads and lists one entry per CDR3 protein. Of around 760,000 distinct CDR3 sequences listed, 30% to 40% are singletons. Pregnant or lactating patients were excluded, as were those with uncontrolled infection or other autoimmune disease. The TCR sequence derives from a woman aged 35 to 49 with Graves' hyperthyroidism. The source material was blood. The chain employs TRBV20-1 and TRBJ1-6; 9 nucleotides align to TRBD1. CDR3 region: CSASPGTGFSPLHF. The CDR3 DNA follows: TGCAGTGCTAGCCCCGGGACAGGGTTTTCACCCCTCCACTTT.